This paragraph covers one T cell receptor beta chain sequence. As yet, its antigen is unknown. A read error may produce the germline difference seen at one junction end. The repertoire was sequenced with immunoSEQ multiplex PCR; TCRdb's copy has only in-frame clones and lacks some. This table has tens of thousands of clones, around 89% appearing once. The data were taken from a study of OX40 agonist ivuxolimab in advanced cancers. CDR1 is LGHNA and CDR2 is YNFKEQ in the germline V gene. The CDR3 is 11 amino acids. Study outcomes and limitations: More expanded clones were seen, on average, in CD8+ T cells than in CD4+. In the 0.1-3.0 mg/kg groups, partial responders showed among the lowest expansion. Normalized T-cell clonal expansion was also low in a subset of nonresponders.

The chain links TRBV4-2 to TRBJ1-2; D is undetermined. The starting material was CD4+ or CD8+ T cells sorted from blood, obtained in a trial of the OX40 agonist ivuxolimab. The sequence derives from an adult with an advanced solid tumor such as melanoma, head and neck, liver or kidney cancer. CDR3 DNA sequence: TGTGCCAACAGCCAAGATGGGGGCTACACCTTC. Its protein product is CANSQDGGYTF.